This TCR beta chain came from a study of T cells in Graves' hyperthyroidism and ophthalmopathy. Each person with ophthalmopathy scored at least 3 on the Clinical Activity Score, reached NOSPECS grade 4 or higher, and had been ill under 3 months. TCR beta CDR3 region amplification was performed from RNA transcripts. An initial round of RT-PCR targeting the TCR CDR3 relied on the HTBI primer set. MiXCR was run by TCRdb on the multiplex PCR reads, yielding one entry per CDR3 protein. The sample lists around 390,000 distinct CDR3 sequences, roughly 15% seen once, with roughly 21% in the top ten. CDR3 length: 14 residues. Trimming left V 5 bases short and J 4 bases short, with 12 bases between. Germline-derived CDR1 and CDR2 are PRHDT and FYEKMQ (reference sequence). Ten or more counts support this clonotype. As yet, its antigen is unknown. Overall study findings and caveats: Blood also showed most of the thyroid clonotypes that were expanded above 0.001.

The receptor comes from a woman younger than 45 with Graves' ophthalmopathy. The rearrangement uses TRBV13 and TRBJ2-1; D gene ambiguous. Sequencing was done on a sample of blood. Here the CDR3 DNA reads TGTGCCAGCAGCCTCCCCGGACGATACAATGAGCAGTTCTTC. It codes for CASSLPGRYNEQFF.